The T cell receptor beta chain under discussion was sequenced for a study of blood T cell repertoires in COVID-19. Study overall: Samples taken during acute and convalescent COVID-19 were collected in the United States, Italy and Spain. Sources were T cells, B-cell-depleted T cells, or PBMCs; the material itself was cDNA or gDNA.

Authors' methods: Counts of nucleated cells, estimated from reference gene primer amplification, were obtained. The protocol was immunoSEQ multiplex PCR, while the TCRdb copy is restricted to in-frame clones and leaves out a portion. For V, J and clone size, that table is used; D and trimming come from the DNA. The sample consists of about 360,000 clones, about 80% of them appearing once. Trimming at V came to 4 bases and at J to 8 bases, leaving 8 bases not matched to a gene. The CDR3 is 15 amino acids. CDR1 is SGHKS, CDR2 YYEKEE, per germline (reference sequence). This clone was seen once. V usage is TRBV5-5 and J usage is TRBJ1-4; TRBD1 matches at 10 bases. This TCR was recovered from a human donor with acute or convalescent COVID-19. The donor label of this sample is uncertain. Specimen: peripheral blood. The CDR3 loop reads CASSRGTGEEEKLFF. The CDR3 DNA reads as TGTGCCAGCAGCCGCGGGACAGGGGAGGAAGAAAAACTGTTTTTT.